This paragraph reports one T cell receptor beta chain. Its target is not known. As for time point: late sampling 161 to 241 days after vaccination in a few convalescent patients. Treatment: roughly 11-day PBMC culture with coronavirus spike peptide pools or control peptides (ViraFEST assay). This sample was taken from a study of vaccination and CD4 T cells after COVID-19. The CDR3 covers 14 residues. V was pared by 6 bases and J by 7 bases, with 4 bases of the junction left unmatched. The V gene's germline CDR1 is MNHEY and CDR2 SMNVEV (reference sequence). An Oncomine TCR Beta short-read assay was used to sequence the DNA from cultured CD4+ T cells. TCRdb independently ran MiXCR on the PCR reads; one entry per CDR3 protein. There are roughly 18,000 distinct CDR3 sequences in the sample; around 43% occur only once, and about a sixth lies in the top ten.

The sample consisted of CD4+ T cells from blood, cultured in vitro, taken about 7 months after SARS-CoV-2 vaccination. This TCR was sampled from a human donor who had recovered from COVID-19. The genes are TRBV27 and TRBJ2-1; 12 nucleotides align to TRBD2. This CDR3 reads CASRRLAGVNEQFF. DNA for the CDR3: TGTGCCAGCAGAAGACTAGCGGGAGTGAATGAGCAGTTCTTC.